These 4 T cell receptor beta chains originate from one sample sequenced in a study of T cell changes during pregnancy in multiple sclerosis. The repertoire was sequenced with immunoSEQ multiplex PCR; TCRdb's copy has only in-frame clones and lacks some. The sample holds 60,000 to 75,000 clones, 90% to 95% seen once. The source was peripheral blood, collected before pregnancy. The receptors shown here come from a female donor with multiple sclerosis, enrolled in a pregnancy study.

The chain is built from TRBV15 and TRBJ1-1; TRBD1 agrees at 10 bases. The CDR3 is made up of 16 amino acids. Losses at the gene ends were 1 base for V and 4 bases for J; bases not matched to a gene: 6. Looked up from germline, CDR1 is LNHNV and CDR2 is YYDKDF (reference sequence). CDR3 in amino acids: CATSRVSGTGATEAFF. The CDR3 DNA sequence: TGTGCCACCAGCAGAGTGAGCGGGACAGGGGCCACTGAAGCTTTCTTT.

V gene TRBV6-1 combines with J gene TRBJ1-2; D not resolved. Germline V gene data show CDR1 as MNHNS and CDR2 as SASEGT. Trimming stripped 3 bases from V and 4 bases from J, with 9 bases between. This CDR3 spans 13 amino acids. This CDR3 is CASSDDIFYGYTF. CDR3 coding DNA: TGTGCCAGCAGTGATGACATTTTCTATGGCTACACCTTC.

CDR3 loop: CASSRSGQGGHEQYF. The DNA of the CDR3 is TGTGCCAGCAGTCGCTCGGGACAGGGTGGACACGAGCAGTACTTC. The chain employs TRBV27 and TRBJ2-7; 9 bases line up with TRBD1. The CDR3 length is 15 residues. Trimming removed 5 bases from V and 5 bases from J; junction bases left unmatched: 10. Germline V gene sequence: CDR1 MNHEY, CDR2 SMNVEV (reference sequence).

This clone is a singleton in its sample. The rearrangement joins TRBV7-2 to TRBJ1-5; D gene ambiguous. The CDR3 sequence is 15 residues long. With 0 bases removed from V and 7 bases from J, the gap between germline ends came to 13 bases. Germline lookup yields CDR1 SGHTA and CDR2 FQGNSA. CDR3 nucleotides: TGTGCCAGCAGCTTAGCTACGGGGTCGGGGCAGCCCCAGCATTTT. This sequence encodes CASSLATGSGQPQHF.